One and the same sample provided the 10 T cell receptor beta chains below, sequenced in a study of cytomegalovirus exposure and HLA in healthy donors. Generated by immunoSEQ multiplex PCR, the TCRdb table keeps only in-frame clones and is missing some. Here the sample spans around 300,000 clones, approximately 88% being singletons. Sequencing used PBMCs. These receptors all stem from a man aged 30 to 39 in good health and CMV-seronegative.

This chain joins TRBV28 and TRBJ2-3, with D tentatively TRBD2 (5 bases). V was shortened by 2 bases and J by 14 bases, with 14 bases between the two germline ends. The V gene's germline CDR1 is MDHEN and CDR2 SYDVKM. There are 12 residues in the CDR3. The CDR3 DNA is TGTGCCAGCAGTTTAAGCCTATTCGCGGGGTATTTT. It codes for CASSLSLFAGYF.

The chain joins TRBV7-9 to TRBJ2-3; possible D gene TRBD2, 6 bases. The CDR3 is made up of 15 amino acids. Germline CDR1 is SEHNR and CDR2 is FQNEAQ (reference sequence). Trimming took 5 bases from V and 0 from J, leaving 12 bases between them. For the CDR3, the DNA is TGTGCCAGCAGCCTGTTAGCGGTGAGCACAGATACGCAGTATTTT. Translation: CASSLLAVSTDTQYF.

The chain employs TRBV18 and TRBJ2-7; D might be TRBD1 (5 bases). V shed 3 bases and J shed 7 bases, with 25 bases lying between them. From germline, CDR1 is KGHSH and CDR2 LQKENI. The CDR3 totals 17 residues. CDR3 DNA: TGTGCCAGCTCACCCCCCCTAGGAATTGTCAGGGTTGGAGAGCAGTACTTC. Translating it yields CASSPPLGIVRVGEQYF.

The chain recombines TRBV27 with TRBJ2-7, with 8 bases matching TRBD1. CDR3 size: 17 residues. Germline CDR1 reads MNHEY; CDR2 reads SMNVEV (reference sequence). Unmatched junction bases numbered 10, after V lost 2 bases and J lost 1 base. The CDR3 region is CASSLQGAYSPSYEQYF. In DNA, the CDR3 is TGTGCCAGCAGTTTACAGGGGGCCTACTCCCCTTCCTACGAGCAGTACTTC.

The gene calls are TRBV5-6 and TRBJ2-7, with TRBD2 as a possible D gene (6 bases). The germline V gene encodes CDR1 SGHDT and CDR2 YYEEEE. The CDR3 is 12 residues long. The V end was cut by 4 bases, the J end by 3 bases, with 8 bases between. The CDR3: CASSTGLYEQYF. In nucleotides, the CDR3 is TGTGCCAGCAGCACGGGACTCTACGAGCAGTACTTC.

J is TRBJ1-1 and V is TRBV7-9; 8 nucleotides match TRBD1. J was trimmed by 8 bases and V by 4 bases; bases with no gene match: 3. Germline-derived CDR1 and CDR2 are SEHNR and FQNEAQ (reference sequence). There are 12 residues in the CDR3. The CDR3 DNA follows: TGTGCCAGCAGCTCAGGACAGGGAGAAGCTTTCTTT. Translation: CASSSGQGEAFF.

The rearrangement joins TRBV6-1 to TRBJ1-6; D not resolved. In germline, CDR1 is MNHNS, CDR2 SASEGT. The CDR3 spans 12 residues. Trimming shortened V by 6 bases and J by 5 bases, and 5 bases separated the two germline ends. Here the CDR3 DNA reads TGTGCCAGCAGATCAGATAATTCACCCCTCCACTTT. This translates into CASRSDNSPLHF.

The chain uses TRBV7-2 and TRBJ1-6; D is undetermined. The CDR3 consists of 16 residues. Deletions cut 5 bases from V and 0 bases from J, with 11 bases between. The germline V gene has CDR1 SGHTA and CDR2 FQGNSA. The CDR3 coding sequence is TGTGCCAGCAGCGCTCGTCGGAGCTCCTATAATTCACCCCTCCACTTT. It encodes CASSARRSSYNSPLHF.

The DNA for the CDR3 is TGTGCCAGCAGCGCCGAGGGTATGAACACTGAAGCTTTCTTT. Amino acid sequence: CASSAEGMNTEAFF. The V gene is TRBV11-2, the J gene TRBJ1-1; D is unresolved. The CDR3 covers 14 residues. Germline V gene lookup returns CDR1 SGHAT and CDR2 FQNNGV. The V end was cut by 5 bases, the J end by 0 bases, with 10 bases between.

The chain carries TRBV6-1 and TRBJ2-1, with 11 bases that match TRBD1. There are 15 residues in the CDR3. Germline CDR1 is MNHNS and CDR2 is SASEGT. V lost 0 bases to trimming and J lost 6 bases; unmatched junction nucleotides: 1. CDR3 nucleotides: TGTGCCAGCAGTGAAGCGGGGACAGGGGGCAATGAGCAGTTCTTC. Its protein product is CASSEAGTGGNEQFF.